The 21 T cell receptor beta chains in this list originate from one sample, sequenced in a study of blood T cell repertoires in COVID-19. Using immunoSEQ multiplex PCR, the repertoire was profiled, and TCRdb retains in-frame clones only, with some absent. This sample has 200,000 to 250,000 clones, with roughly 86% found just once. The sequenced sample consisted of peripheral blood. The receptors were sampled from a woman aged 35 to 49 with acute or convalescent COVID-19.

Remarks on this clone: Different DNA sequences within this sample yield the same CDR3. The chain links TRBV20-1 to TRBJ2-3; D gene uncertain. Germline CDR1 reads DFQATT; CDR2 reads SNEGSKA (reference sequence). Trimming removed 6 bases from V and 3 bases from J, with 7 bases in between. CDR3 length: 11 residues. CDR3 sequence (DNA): TGCAGTGCGTTGAGTACAGATACGCAGTATTTT. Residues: CSALSTDTQYF.

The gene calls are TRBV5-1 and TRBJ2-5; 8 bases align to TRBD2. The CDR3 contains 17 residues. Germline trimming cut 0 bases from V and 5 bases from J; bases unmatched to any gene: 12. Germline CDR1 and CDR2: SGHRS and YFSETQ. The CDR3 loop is CASSLAVSGRWRETQYF. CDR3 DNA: TGCGCCAGCAGCTTGGCCGTGAGCGGGAGATGGAGGGAGACCCAGTACTTC.

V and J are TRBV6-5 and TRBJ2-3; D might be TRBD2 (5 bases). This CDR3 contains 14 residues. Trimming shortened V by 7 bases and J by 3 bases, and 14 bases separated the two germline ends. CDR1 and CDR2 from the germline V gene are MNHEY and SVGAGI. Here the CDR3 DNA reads TGTGCCAGCAACGGGATTCCGAGGACAGATACGCAGTATTTT. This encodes CASNGIPRTDTQYF.

CDR3 coding DNA: TGTGCCTGGGCAGGGGGCCAGGACACTGAAGCTTTCTTT. The encoded protein is CAWAGGQDTEAFF. The V gene is TRBV30, the J gene TRBJ1-1, with 8 positions matching TRBD1. Per the germline V gene, CDR1 is GTSNPN and CDR2 is SVGIG (reference sequence). V lost 5 bases to trimming and J lost 3 bases; unmatched junction nucleotides: 5. The CDR3 loop spans 13 amino acids. The variable domain in full, completed from reference TRBV30 and TRBJ1-1, reads SQTIHQWPATLVQPVGSPLSLECTVEGTSNPNLYWYRQAAGRGLQLLFYSVGIGQISSEVPQNLSASRPQDRQFILSSKKLLLSDSGFYLCAWAGGQDTEAFFGQGTRLTVV.

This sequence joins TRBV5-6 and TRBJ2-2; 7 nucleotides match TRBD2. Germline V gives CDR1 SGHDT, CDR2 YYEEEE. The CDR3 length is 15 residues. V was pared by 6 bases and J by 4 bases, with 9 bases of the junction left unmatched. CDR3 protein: CASTHRLAGTGELFF. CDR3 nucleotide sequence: TGTGCCAGCACCCACAGACTAGCCGGCACCGGGGAGCTGTTTTTT.

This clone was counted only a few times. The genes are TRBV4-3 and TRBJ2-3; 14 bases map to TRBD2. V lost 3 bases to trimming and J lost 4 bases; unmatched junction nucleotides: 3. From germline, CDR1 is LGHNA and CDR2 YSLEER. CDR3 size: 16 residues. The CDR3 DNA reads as TGCGCCAGCAGCCAGCTGGGACTAGCGGGAGCAGATACGCAGTATTTT. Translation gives CASSQLGLAGADTQYF.

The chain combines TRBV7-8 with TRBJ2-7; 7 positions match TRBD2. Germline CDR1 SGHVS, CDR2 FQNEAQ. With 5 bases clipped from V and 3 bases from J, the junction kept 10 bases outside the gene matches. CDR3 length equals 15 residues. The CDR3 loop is CASSLTGEGNYEQYF. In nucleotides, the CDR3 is TGTGCCAGCAGCCTCACCGGGGAGGGTAACTACGAGCAGTACTTC.

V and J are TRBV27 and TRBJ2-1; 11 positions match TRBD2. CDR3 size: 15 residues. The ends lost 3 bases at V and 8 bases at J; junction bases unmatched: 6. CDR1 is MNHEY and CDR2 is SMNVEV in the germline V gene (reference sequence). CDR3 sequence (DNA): TGTGCCAGCAGTTTGATAGCGGGGGGGGTGGATGAGCAGTTCTTC. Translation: CASSLIAGGVDEQFF.

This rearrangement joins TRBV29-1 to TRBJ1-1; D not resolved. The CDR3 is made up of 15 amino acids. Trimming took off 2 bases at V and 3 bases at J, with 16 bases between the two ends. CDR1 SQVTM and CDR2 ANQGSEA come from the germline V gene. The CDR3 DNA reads TGCAGCGTTGAATTACTGGTGAGGGTCGACACTGAAGCTTTCTTT. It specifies CSVELLVRVDTEAFF. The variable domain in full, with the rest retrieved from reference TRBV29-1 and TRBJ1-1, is SAVISQKPSRDICQRGTSLTIQCQVDSQVTMMFWYRQQPGQSLTLIATANQGSEATYESGFVIDKFPISRPNLTFSTLTVSNMSPEDSSIYLCSVELLVRVDTEAFFGQGTRLTVV.

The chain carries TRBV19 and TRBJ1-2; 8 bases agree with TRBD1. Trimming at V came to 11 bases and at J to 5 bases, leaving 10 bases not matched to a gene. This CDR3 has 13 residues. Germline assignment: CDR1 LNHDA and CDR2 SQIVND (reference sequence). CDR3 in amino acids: CASTPGTGYGYTF. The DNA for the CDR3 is TGTGCCTCGACTCCCGGGACAGGATATGGCTACACCTTC.

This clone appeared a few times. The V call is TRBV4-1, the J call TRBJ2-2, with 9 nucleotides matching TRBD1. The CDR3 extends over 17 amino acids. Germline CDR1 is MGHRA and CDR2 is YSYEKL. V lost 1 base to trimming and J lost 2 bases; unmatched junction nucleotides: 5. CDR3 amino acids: CASSQAGTGKNTGELFF. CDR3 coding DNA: TGCGCCAGCAGCCAAGCCGGGACAGGGAAAAACACCGGGGAGCTGTTTTTT.

CDR3 coding DNA: TGTGCCAGCTCACCCCAGGTGCGGGAGGGCACTGAAGCTTTCTTT. Translated, it gives CASSPQVREGTEAFF. The gene calls are TRBV18 and TRBJ1-1; D unresolved. Germline values: CDR1 KGHSH, CDR2 LQKENI. CDR3 length: 15 amino acids. V lost 3 bases and J 4 bases, leaving 15 bases between the germline ends.

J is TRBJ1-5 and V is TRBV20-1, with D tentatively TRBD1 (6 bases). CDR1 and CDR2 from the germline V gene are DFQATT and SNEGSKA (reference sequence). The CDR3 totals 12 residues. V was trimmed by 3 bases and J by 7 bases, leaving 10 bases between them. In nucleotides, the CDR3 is TGCAGTGCTAGTGACAGGCCACAGCCCCAGCATTTT. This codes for CSASDRPQPQHF.

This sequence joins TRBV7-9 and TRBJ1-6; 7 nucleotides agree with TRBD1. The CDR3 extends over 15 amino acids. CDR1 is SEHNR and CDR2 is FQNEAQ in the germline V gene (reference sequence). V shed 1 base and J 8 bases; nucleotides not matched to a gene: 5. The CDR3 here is CASSLEGTVDSPLHF. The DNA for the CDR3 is TGTGCCAGCAGCTTAGAAGGGACAGTGGATTCACCCCTCCACTTT. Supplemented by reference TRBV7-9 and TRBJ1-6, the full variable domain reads DTGVSQNPRHKITKRGQNVTFRCDPISEHNRLYWYRQTLGQGPEFLTYFQNEAQLEKSRLLSDRFSAERPKGSFSTLEIQRTEQGDSAMYLCASSLEGTVDSPLHFGNGTRLTVT.

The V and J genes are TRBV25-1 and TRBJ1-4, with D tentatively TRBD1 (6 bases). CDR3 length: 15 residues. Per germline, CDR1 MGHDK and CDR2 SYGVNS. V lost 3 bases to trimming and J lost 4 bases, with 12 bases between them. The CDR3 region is CASSDRGPVNEKLFF. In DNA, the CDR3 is TGTGCCAGCAGTGACAGGGGCCCAGTTAATGAAAAACTGTTTTTT.

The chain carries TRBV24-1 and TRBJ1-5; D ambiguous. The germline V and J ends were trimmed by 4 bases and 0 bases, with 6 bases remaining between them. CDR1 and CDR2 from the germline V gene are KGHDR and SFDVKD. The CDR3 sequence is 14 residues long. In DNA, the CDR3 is TGTGCCACCAGTGACGGTTTTAGCAATCAGCCCCAGCATTTT. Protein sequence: CATSDGFSNQPQHF.

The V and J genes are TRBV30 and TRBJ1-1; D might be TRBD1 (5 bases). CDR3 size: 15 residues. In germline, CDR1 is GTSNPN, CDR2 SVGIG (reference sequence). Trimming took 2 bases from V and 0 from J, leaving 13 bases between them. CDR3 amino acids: CAWSPRVVMNTEAFF. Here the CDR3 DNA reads TGTGCCTGGAGTCCCAGGGTAGTAATGAACACTGAAGCTTTCTTT.

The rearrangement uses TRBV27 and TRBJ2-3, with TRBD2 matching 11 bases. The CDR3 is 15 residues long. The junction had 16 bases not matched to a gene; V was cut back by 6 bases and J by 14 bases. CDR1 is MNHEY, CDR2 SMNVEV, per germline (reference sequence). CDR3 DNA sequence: TGTGCCAGCAGGGCGGGAACTAGCGGGGGCCGGCCAGGGTATTTT. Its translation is CASRAGTSGGRPGYF.

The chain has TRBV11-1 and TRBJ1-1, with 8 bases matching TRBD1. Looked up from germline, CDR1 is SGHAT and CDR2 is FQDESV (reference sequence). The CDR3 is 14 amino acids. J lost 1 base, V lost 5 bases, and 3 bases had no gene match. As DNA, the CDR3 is TGTGCCAGCAGCCCAGGGACAGGGAACACTGAAGCTTTCTTT. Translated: CASSPGTGNTEAFF.

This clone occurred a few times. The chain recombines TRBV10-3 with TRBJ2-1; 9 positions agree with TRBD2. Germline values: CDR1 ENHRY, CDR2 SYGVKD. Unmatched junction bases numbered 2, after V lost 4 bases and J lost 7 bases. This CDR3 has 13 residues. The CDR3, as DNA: TGTGCCATCAGTGTTACTAGCGGGAATGAGCAGTTCTTC. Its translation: CAISVTSGNEQFF.

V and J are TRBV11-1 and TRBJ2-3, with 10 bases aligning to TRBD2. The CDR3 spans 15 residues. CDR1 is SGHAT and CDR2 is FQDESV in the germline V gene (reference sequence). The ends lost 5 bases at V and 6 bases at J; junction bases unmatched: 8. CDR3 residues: CASSTRLAGGDTQYF. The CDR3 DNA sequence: TGTGCCAGCAGCACCCGACTAGCGGGTGGGGATACGCAGTATTTT.